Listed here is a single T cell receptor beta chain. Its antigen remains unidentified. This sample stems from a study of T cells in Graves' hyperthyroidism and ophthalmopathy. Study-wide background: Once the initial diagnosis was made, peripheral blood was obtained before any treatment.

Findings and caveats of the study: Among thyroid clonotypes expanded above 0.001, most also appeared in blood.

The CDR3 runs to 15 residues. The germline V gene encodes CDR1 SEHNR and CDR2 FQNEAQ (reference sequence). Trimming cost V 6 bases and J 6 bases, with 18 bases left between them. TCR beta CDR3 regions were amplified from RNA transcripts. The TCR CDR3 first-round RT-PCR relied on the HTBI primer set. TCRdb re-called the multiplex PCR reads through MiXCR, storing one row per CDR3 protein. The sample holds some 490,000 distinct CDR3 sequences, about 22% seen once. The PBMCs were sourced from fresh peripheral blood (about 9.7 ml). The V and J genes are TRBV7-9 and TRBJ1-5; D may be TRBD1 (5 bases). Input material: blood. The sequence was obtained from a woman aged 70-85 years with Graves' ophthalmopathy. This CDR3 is CASSSGGTLGQPQHF. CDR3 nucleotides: TGTGCCAGCAGTTCGGGGGGGACGCTGGGTCAGCCCCAGCATTTT.